A selection of T cell receptor beta chains follows, all from one sample in a study of T-cell reconstitution after alpha-beta-depleted transplantation in children. TCRdb redid the calling of the PCR reads with MiXCR, one entry per CDR3 protein. In the table there are some 500,000 distinct CDR3 sequences, about a sixth of which are singletons. Sample: PBMCs from the stem cell graft donor, taken from the stem cell graft. Source of these receptors: a human donor who donated a stem cell graft to a child with acute lymphoblastic leukemia. CDR3s include the opening cysteine and the closing phenylalanine or tryptophan. Fields, in order: J gene, V gene, clone size, D gene, CDR3 protein, CDR3 DNA. A D gene is named only where the DNA matches it firmly. A clone size is listed for some rows: how often the clone was seen (once, few, many), or a class if it is expanded.

TRBJ1-1 | TRBV29-1 | few | . | CSVVSTNTEAFF | TGCAGCGTTGTGTCCACGAACACTGAAGCTTTCTTT
TRBJ2-7 | TRBV6-5 | . | . | CASSYSSSLAGYEQYF | TGTGCCAGCAGTTACTCGAGTTCCTTAGCAGGCTACGAGCAGTACTTC
TRBJ2-1 | TRBV5-1 | . | TRBD2 | CASSTGLVYNEQFF | TGCGCCAGCAGCACGGGACTAGTCTACAATGAGCAGTTCTTC
TRBJ2-2 | TRBV12-3/TRBV12-4 | few | TRBD1 | CASSLGQLGTATGELFF | TGTGCCAGCAGTTTAGGTCAACTGGGGACAGCCACCGGGGAGCTGTTTTTT
TRBJ2-3 | TRBV1 | few | . | CTSSRPSGSTDTQYF | TGCACCAGCAGCCGGCCTAGCGGGAGCACAGATACGCAGTATTTT
TRBJ2-1 | TRBV11-2 | . | TRBD2 | CASSLDWTSGSPSSYNEQFF | TGTGCCAGCAGCTTAGATTGGACTAGCGGGTCCCCGAGCTCCTACAATGAGCAGTTCTTC
TRBJ2-5 | TRBV12-3/TRBV12-4 | few | TRBD2 | CASSSPREGQETQYF | TGTGCCAGCAGTTCGCCGCGGGAGGGCCAGGAGACCCAGTACTTC
TRBJ1-1 | TRBV20-1 | . | TRBD1 | CSVKPRDRGLSTEAFF | TGCAGTGTCAAACCCCGGGACAGGGGGCTAAGCACTGAAGCTTTCTTT
TRBJ2-5 | TRBV29-1 | . | TRBD2 | CSVGVAGLYQETQYF | TGCAGCGTTGGAGTAGCGGGACTGTACCAAGAGACCCAGTACTTC
TRBJ2-2 | TRBV29-1 | few | TRBD1 | CSVEEATGGTGELFF | TGCAGCGTTGAAGAGGCGACAGGGGGTACCGGGGAGCTGTTTTTT
TRBJ2-2 | TRBV29-1 | few | . | CSVKLNTGELFF | TGCAGCGTCAAACTGAACACCGGGGAGCTGTTTTTT
TRBJ2-1 | TRBV6-5 | few | TRBD2 | CASSYLGLAGYFSYNEQFF | TGTGCCAGCAGTTACCTCGGACTAGCGGGATACTTCTCCTACAATGAGCAGTTCTTC
TRBJ2-1 | TRBV20-1 | . | . | CSARESGNDYNEQFF | TGCAGTGCTAGAGAGAGTGGGAACGACTACAATGAGCAGTTCTTC
TRBJ2-7 | TRBV4-1 | few | . | CASSQVQGDFYEQYF | TGCGCCAGCAGCCAAGTCCAGGGGGACTTCTACGAGCAGTACTTC
TRBJ2-7 | TRBV7-9 | . | . | CASSLDGEYEQYF | TGTGCCAGCAGCTTAGATGGGGAATACGAGCAGTACTTC
TRBJ2-7 | TRBV6-5 | . | . | CASSYGRGTYEQYF | TGTGCCAGCAGTTACGGACGAGGAACCTACGAGCAGTACTTC
TRBJ2-5 | TRBV10-3 | . | . | CAISDGGGGQETQYF | TGTGCCATCAGTGATGGAGGAGGCGGTCAAGAGACCCAGTACTTC
TRBJ1-1 | TRBV3-1 | . | . | CASSQARFGNTEAFF | TGTGCCAGCAGCCAAGCGCGGTTTGGGAACACTGAAGCTTTCTTT
TRBJ2-7 | TRBV20-1 | few | TRBD2 | CSLSPLAGDIYEQYF | TGCAGCCTTAGCCCCCTAGCGGGAGACATCTACGAGCAGTACTTC
TRBJ1-2 | TRBV5-5 | . | . | CASSLESFSNYGYTF | TGTGCCAGCAGCTTGGAGAGTTTTTCTAACTATGGCTACACCTTC
TRBJ2-5 | TRBV11-3 | few | . | CASSLEGAVETQYF | TGTGCCAGCAGCTTAGAAGGGGCCGTGGAGACCCAGTACTTC
TRBJ2-7 | TRBV21-1 | . | . | CAQTGTSGTGGSYEQYF | TGTGCCCAAACCGGGACTAGCGGGACCGGAGGCTCCTACGAGCAGTACTTC
TRBJ2-3 | TRBV20-1 | few | . | CSAYRTAVSFHTQYF | TGCAGTGCATATCGGACGGCAGTATCCTTTCATACGCAGTATTTT
TRBJ2-1 | TRBV27 | . | . | CASSSVLGESSYNEQFF | TGTGCCAGCAGTTCAGTTCTGGGGGAGAGCTCCTACAATGAGCAGTTCTTC
TRBJ2-3 | TRBV5-1 | . | TRBD2 | CASSLRAGRWGDTQYF | TGCGCCAGCAGCTTGCGAGCGGGGAGGTGGGGTGATACGCAGTATTTT
TRBJ2-1 | TRBV21-1 | . | . | CASSKAAREGLDEQFF | TGTGCCAGCAGCAAAGCGGCTCGGGAGGGCCTCGATGAGCAGTTCTTC
TRBJ1-2 | TRBV5-1 | few | TRBD1 | CASSLGATGWNYGYTF | TGCGCCAGCAGCTTGGGAGCGACAGGGTGGAACTATGGCTACACCTTC